This T cell receptor beta chain was sequenced in a study of cytomegalovirus exposure and HLA in healthy donors (dated by TCRdb to about 2017). In the study overall: According to an earlier analysis of several hundred of the donors, about 179 million T cells yielded over 90 million unique TCR beta sequences and 276 Gb of sequence data. On average, around 200,000 unique TCR beta nucleotide sequences were sequenced per donor among about 400 genotyped donors of the cohort, with about 19% of those sequences being non-productive. Donor age, sex, ethnicity and CMV serostatus were compiled alongside the repertoire data. Typing coverage differed by locus: A, B, C, DRB1 and DQB1 were typed in about 620-630 donors, DQA1 in approximately 520, DPA1 in some 610, and DPB1 in approximately 450. Of the 350 to 450 genotyped donors, less than 85% were placed in the genetic ancestry cluster associated with self-reported Caucasian donors. The later analysis used no new phenotypic data to find candidate immune exposures, relying instead on TCR beta sequences and their occurrence across donors. To study patterns of TCR occurrence, a later analysis re-analyzed previously published TCR beta repertoires from 500 to 850 donors and added high-resolution HLA genotyping. To predict cytomegalovirus infection status, the study combined high-throughput TCR immunosequencing, statistical association of individual TCRs with disease status, and machine learning. A later genetic analysis used genome-wide SNP genotypes for about 65% of the 666 donors, treating that subset as a discovery cohort. Using immunosequencing, the study profiled T cell repertoires from approximately 700 subjects and related those repertoires to cytomegalovirus serostatus. Along with the approximately 600-subject first cohort, a separate validation cohort of over a hundred different subjects was used. To decide whether each TCR beta V gene segment behaved as functional or pseudogenic, an earlier analysis of some 570 of the donors relied on high-throughput TCR beta sequencing. HLA typing covered class I and class II loci at four-digit resolution. Approximately 300 gigabases of sequencing data and roughly 90 million unique TCR sequences were included in an early release covering 500 to 750 HLA-typed donors. The study aimed to test whether signatures of past pathogen exposure could be identified by cataloging public T cell receptors. Because of strong linkage in the cohort, four or five DR-DQ haplotypes were treated as single units for association and clustering. All discovery cohort repertoires had been generated on a single sequencing platform. Study-wide findings and limitations: While some public TCRs were present in many individuals, most TCR sequences turned up only very rarely across donors. The classifier was reported to diagnose cytomegalovirus status with high specificity and sensitivity in both the original and validation cohorts. The sequencing pipeline was judged likely to have produced a cluster of highly shared sequence variants as a technical artifact. A further reported finding was that TCR beta sequences accurately predicted the HLA-A and HLA-B alleles for most subjects in the first cohort. An association between a missense DCLRE1C variant and V-gene and J-gene trimming of TCR beta chains was found in a later genetic analysis and replicated in an independent cohort. According to a later genetic analysis, donors in an Asian-associated ancestry cluster had fewer N-insertions in productive TCRs than the roughly 670-donor mean. In a later analysis, several top co-occurrence clusters were reported to appear linked to parvovirus B19, influenza, CMV and Epstein-Barr virus. A later analysis associated 16,951 TCR beta sequences with specific HLA alleles at a false discovery rate of 0.05. When HLA alleles, especially DR and DQ, strongly co-occurred, TCR associations were difficult to assign to individual alleles. The cohort was sequenced for TCR beta chains only, and without alpha or paired-chain data the features that could be detected were limited. Some IMGT-functional V segments, including TRBV6-2 and TRBV6-3, could not be distinguished by the 87-base-pair reads and were therefore excluded. The study listed approximately 150 TCR beta chains as associated with cytomegalovirus. It was suggested by the authors that the approach could potentially be generalized to other disease states and immunological phenotypes. In a later analysis, the rate of TCR association differed among HLA loci, with DRB1 alleles having the most associated TCRs and HLA-C alleles having the fewest. Because counts were too low, roughly 17 rarely observed V segments, including chromosome 9 orphons, were left out of the earlier analysis of over 550 of the donors. A few of the identified cytomegalovirus-associated TCR beta chains were confirmed in vitro to be specific for cytomegalovirus antigens. HLA typing was unavailable for some donors at each locus, so association tests used only the typed subset. According to a later analysis, most CMV-associated TCR beta chains appeared to be HLA-restricted, and the HLA associations seemed to be driven largely by CMV exposure. Compared with equally common non-associated chains, HLA-associated TCR beta chains in a later analysis were more clonally expanded and had lower generation probabilities. In an earlier analysis of approximately 600 of the donors, most TCR beta V segments were observed in productive rearrangements about 90% or about 30% of the time, broadly matching IMGT annotations. CMV serostatus was the only immune exposure information available for the cohort. Presence/absence analyses assumed roughly uniform sequencing depth across donors, an assumption that may not hold. Correlated functional status among segregating V segments might reflect linkage disequilibrium, but an unknown experimental factor could not be ruled out.

Library generation was performed with the immunoSEQ multiplex PCR assay. A mixture of 60 forward primers for TCR Vbeta segments and 13 reverse primers for TCR Jbeta segments was used in the multiplex PCR. The CDR3 region of rearranged TCR beta genes was amplified from genomic DNA with a multiplex PCR assay. Amplified TCR beta libraries were sequenced as 87-base-pair reads on the Illumina HiSeq System. The authors processed their data as follows. In a later analysis, approximately 74 million unique TCR beta chains were counted across the roughly 610 repertoires, and roughly 10 million of these chains were shared by at least two donors. Raw reads were error-corrected and collapsed into unique sequences by a nearest-neighbor algorithm in which closely related sequences were merged to remove PCR and sequencing errors. CDR3 sequences were aligned to IMGT reference sequences to assign V, D and J gene segments. For a sequence to be retained, at least a six-nucleotide match to both a V gene segment and a J gene segment was required. Rearrangements were classified as productive when the CDR3 lacked stop codons and remained in frame with V and J, and all other rearrangements were classified as non-productive. CDR3 was defined by IMGT convention, running from the second conserved V-encoded cysteine to the conserved J-encoded phenylalanine. The earlier analysis of roughly 590 of the donors excluded any sequence lacking an unambiguous match to a single V gene segment. In an earlier analysis of around 590 of the donors, a V segment was called functional when productive rearrangements were above 56.7%, and segregating when the standard deviation between donors exceeded 5%. A statistical classification framework was developed to diagnose cytomegalovirus status using the catalog of TCR beta chain sequences. V and J gene assignment, in a later analysis, came from comparing TCR nucleotide sequences with IMGT/GENE-DB human TR gene sequences. In a later analysis, CDR3 sequences and most-parsimonious VDJ recombination scenarios were assigned using the TCRdist pipeline. In a later analysis, each TCR beta chain was defined by its CDR3 amino acid sequence together with its V-gene family, and reads lacking a unique V-gene family were excluded. In a later analysis, around 650 highly shared, low-generation-probability nucleotide sequences were removed to address suspected cross-contamination and a sequencing artifact. In a later analysis, a clonal expansion index for each public chain was calculated from normalized within-repertoire ranks of inferred template counts. A later analysis computed generation probabilities with a VDJ recombination model fitted to out-of-frame rearrangements, and checked the results against IGoR. A later analysis scored TCR-TCR, TCR-HLA and TCR-CMV co-occurrence with hypergeometric tests, applying a repertoire-size bias correction to TCR pairs. False discovery rates were estimated in a later analysis by permuting HLA or CMV assignments 20 times. A later analysis grouped co-occurring TCRs with DBSCAN, adding TCRdist sequence similarity when clustering within HLA-allele-positive subsets. For co-occurrence clustering, repertoires with fewer than 30,000 or more than 120,000 public chains were excluded, along with roughly 5 repertoires with anomalous nucleotide sharing. TCRdb re-hosts the immuneACCESS table, in-frame sequences only. Its copies lack some clones; in the studies checked, an unresolved V gene accounts for under half of them, and the cause for the rest is not known. V and J calls and clone size are given by that table; D and trimming were obtained from the DNA. The sample table shows some 160,000 clones, and 82% are seen once. Jointly, the top ten make up nearly 3.5% of the sample.

The CDR3, cysteine through phenylalanine, is 15 amino acids long. Here the CDR3 DNA is all that survives: 45 bases in frame from base 1. The germline V gene encodes CDR1 ENHRY and CDR2 SYGVKD. Relative to germline, V is 0 bases shorter and J is 6 bases shorter, with 14 bases between their ends. The cohort consisted of 600 or so healthy bone marrow donors. At the time of sampling, every cohort member was nominally healthy, though immune exposures that went unrecorded were likely present. The donor was CMV seronegative and was included in the group of under 450 seronegative cohort members. Each donor provided a peripheral blood sample, and peripheral blood mononuclear cells were used for TCR beta sequencing. The Qiagen DNeasy Blood Extraction Kit was used to extract genomic DNA from the blood cell samples. This clone showed up just a few times. The antigen it binds to is not known. Base qualities are not provided; no much larger clone lies one nucleotide away.

Sequenced material: PBMCs. The sequence is built from TRBV10-3 and TRBJ1-1, with the D segment identity uncertain. The origin of this receptor is a male donor in good health and CMV-seronegative. The CDR3 amino acid sequence is: CAISESEPGLAEAFF. The bases are TGTGCCATCAGTGAGTCGGAACCGGGGTTGGCTGAAGCTTTCTTT.